This passage covers 26 T cell receptor beta chains from one sample sequenced in a study of T-cell reconstitution after alpha-beta-depleted transplantation in children. Unique molecular identifiers tagged the TCRbeta library. TCRdb reprocessed the PCR reads via MiXCR and lists one record per CDR3 protein. The sample lists about 980,000 distinct CDR3 sequences, about 29% seen once, with roughly 27% in the top ten. The sequencing used PBMCs, mostly from graft donor cells, collected 360 days after TCRalphabeta/CD19-depleted stem cell transplant. Source of these receptors: a boy under two years old who had a stem cell transplant for SCID, so the T cells may come from the graft donor.

This chain links TRBV7-9 with TRBJ2-5; D is unresolved. The germline V gene has CDR1 SEHNR and CDR2 FQNEAQ (reference sequence). V lost 5 bases and J lost 1, with 17 bases in between. This CDR3 is 16 amino acids long. In nucleotides, the CDR3 is TGTGCCAGCAGCGCACCCAAGGGAAACTTCCAAGAGACCCAGTACTTC. It specifies CASSAPKGNFQETQYF.

The chain's CDR3 is CASSILFGRNYGYTF. The CDR3 DNA sequence: TGCGCCAGCAGCATACTGTTCGGCCGTAACTATGGCTACACCTTC. J is TRBJ1-2 and V is TRBV5-1; D is unresolved. The CDR3 loop spans 15 amino acids. Germline CDR1 reads SGHRS; CDR2 reads YFSETQ. Trimming removed 4 bases at V and 1 base at J, with 14 bases between. Supplemented by reference TRBV5-1 and TRBJ1-2, the full variable domain reads KAGVTQTPRYLIKTRGQQVTLSCSPISGHRSVSWYQQTPGQGLQFLFEYFSETQRNKGNFPGRFSGRQFSNSRSEMNVSTLELGDSALYLCASSILFGRNYGYTFGSGTRLTVV.

The chain employs TRBV18 and TRBJ2-3, with 9 bases identical to TRBD2. This CDR3 has 17 amino acids. V lost 1 base and J lost 6; bases outside the gene matches: 11. Germline CDR1 reads KGHSH; CDR2 reads LQKENI. The CDR3 sequence is CASSPQRAGGSEDTQYF. The CDR3 DNA reads as TGTGCCAGCTCACCACAGCGAGCGGGGGGCTCGGAGGATACGCAGTATTTT. The entire variable domain, with the rest obtained from reference TRBV18 and TRBJ2-3, is as follows: NAGVMQNPRHLVRRRGQEARLRCSPMKGHSHVYWYRQLPEEGLKFMVYLQKENIIDESGMPKERFSAEFPKEGPSILRIQQVVRGDSAAYFCASSPQRAGGSEDTQYFGPGTRLTVL.

This chain joins TRBV2 and TRBJ2-7; D could derive from TRBD1 or TRBD2 (5 bases each). Germline CDR1 reads SNHLY; CDR2 reads FYNNEI. The CDR3 is 16 residues long. Trimming removed 4 bases from V and 3 bases from J, with 19 bases in between. The CDR3 spells CASSVPVPGRNYEQYF. The CDR3 nucleotides read TGTGCCAGCAGTGTCCCAGTTCCGGGACGGAACTACGAGCAGTACTTC. Based on the CDR3 plus reference TRBV2 and TRBJ2-7, the full variable domain is EPEVTQTPSHQVTQMGQEVILRCVPISNHLYFYWYRQILGQKVEFLVSFYNNEISEKSEIFDDQFSVERPDGSNFTLKIRSTKLEDSAMYFCASSVPVPGRNYEQYFGPGTRLTVT.

CDR3 sequence: CASSLESGLAGETQYF. The CDR3 nucleotides read TGTGCCAGCAGCTTAGAATCCGGACTAGCGGGGGAGACCCAGTACTTC. The chain joins TRBV7-2 to TRBJ2-5, with 12 positions matching TRBD2. CDR3 size: 16 residues. Germline CDR1 and CDR2: SGHTA and FQGNSA. Losses at the gene ends were 1 base for V and 5 bases for J; bases not matched to a gene: 5.

This clonotype has a count of ten or more. The chain recombines TRBV12-3 or TRBV12-4 with TRBJ2-5; D assignment may be TRBD1 or TRBD2 (5 bases each). The CDR3 consists of 14 residues. V lost 5 bases and J lost 5, with 15 bases in between. CDR3 loop: CASSQMGDGETQYF. CDR3 coding DNA: TGTGCCAGCAGTCAGATGGGGGATGGGGAGACCCAGTACTTC.

Only a few counts were recorded for this clonotype. The chain joins TRBV7-6 to TRBJ2-2, with TRBD1 as a possible D gene (5 bases). The CDR3 covers 19 residues. Germline loops: CDR1 SGHVS, CDR2 FNYEAQ. V lost 2 bases, J lost 4 bases, and 23 bases lay in between. As DNA, the CDR3 is TGTGCCAGCAGCTTATATTCACGGGCAGGGTATTCGAGCACCGGGGAGCTGTTTTTT. Protein product: CASSLYSRAGYSSTGELFF.

This clonotype was seen more than once but under ten times. The rearrangement joins TRBV20-1 to TRBJ2-1; TRBD1 agrees at 10 bases. CDR3 length equals 15 residues. J was trimmed by 7 bases and V by 0 bases; bases with no gene match: 6. From germline, CDR1 is DFQATT and CDR2 SNEGSKA (reference sequence). The CDR3 is CSARDSPGQGNEQFF. The CDR3 DNA follows: TGCAGTGCTAGAGATTCTCCGGGACAGGGGAATGAGCAGTTCTTC.

The chain has TRBV20-1 and TRBJ2-4, with a weak D call TRBD2 (6 bases). The V gene's germline CDR1 is DFQATT and CDR2 SNEGSKA (reference sequence). CDR3 length: 15 residues. V lost 3 bases to trimming and J lost 7 bases, with 19 bases between them. The CDR3, as DNA: TGCAGTGCTAGTATCCACAGCCCGGGGAGGAACATTCAGTACTTC. Its translation is CSASIHSPGRNIQYF.

This clonotype was seen a handful of times. The chain combines TRBV6-1 with TRBJ1-2; TRBD1 agrees at 7 bases. Germline-derived CDR1 and CDR2 are MNHNS and SASEGT. The CDR3 spans 15 residues. V dropped 2 bases and J dropped 2; count of bases not matched to a gene: 5. The CDR3 DNA reads TGTGCCAGCAGTGAATCCCGGGACAGCAACTATGGCTACACCTTC. It yields the protein CASSESRDSNYGYTF.

This chain links TRBV4-1 with TRBJ2-4; perhaps TRBD1 as D (5 bases). V gave up 4 bases and J gave up 8 bases, with 18 bases separating them. The CDR3 length is 15 residues. The V gene's germline CDR1 is MGHRA and CDR2 YSYEKL. DNA of the CDR3: TGCGCCAGCAGCCCCTCAGGCCATTCCAGGGACATTCAGTACTTC. Its protein is CASSPSGHSRDIQYF.

This clonotype was detected only a few times. The chain joins TRBV5-5 to TRBJ2-6; no definite D call. The CDR3 is 16 residues long. V gave up 5 bases and J gave up 5 bases, with 17 bases separating them. CDR1 and CDR2 from the germline V gene are SGHKS and YYEKEE (reference sequence). The CDR3 bases are TGTGCCAGCAGGTCTTTGGACGGTCCGCGGGCCAACGTCCTGACTTTC. It specifies CASRSLDGPRANVLTF.

The V call is TRBV19, the J call TRBJ1-5; TRBD1 is a possible D gene (5 bases). Germline lookup yields CDR1 LNHDA and CDR2 SQIVND (reference sequence). With 4 bases removed from V and 1 base from J, the gap between germline ends came to 17 bases. The CDR3 consists of 17 residues. CDR3 DNA sequence: TGTGCCAGTAGTAGGGGGGTGGGGGAACGGAGCAATCAGCCCCAGCATTTT. This translates into CASSRGVGERSNQPQHF. Full variable domain (remainder filled in from reference TRBV19 and TRBJ1-5): DGGITQSPKYLFRKEGQNVTLSCEQNLNHDAMYWYRQDPGQGLRLIYYSQIVNDFQKGDIAEGYSVSREKKESFPLTVTSAQKNPTAFYLCASSRGVGERSNQPQHFGDGTRLSIL.

The rearrangement joins TRBV29-1 to TRBJ2-1, with D unresolved. The germline V gene encodes CDR1 SQVTM and CDR2 ANQGSEA. V was pared by 6 bases and J by 13 bases, with 16 bases between. The CDR3 is 11 residues long. This chain's CDR3 is CSVTAPELQFF. The CDR3 DNA sequence: TGCAGCGTCACCGCCCCGGAATTACAGTTCTTC.

This chain links TRBV19 with TRBJ2-2; D is perhaps TRBD2 (7 bases). The V end was cut by 4 bases, the J end by 4 bases, with 19 bases between. The CDR3 is 17 residues long. Germline assignment: CDR1 LNHDA and CDR2 SQIVND (reference sequence). CDR3 amino acids: CASSNPNGGRGTGELFF. CDR3 bases: TGTGCCAGTAGTAATCCCAACGGGGGGCGAGGCACCGGGGAGCTGTTTTTT.

V usage is TRBV5-1 and J usage is TRBJ2-1, with 7 bases fitting TRBD2. J lost 9 bases, V lost 6 bases, and 21 bases had no gene match. This CDR3 has 17 amino acids. The germline gives CDR1 SGHRS, CDR2 YFSETQ. The CDR3 DNA sequence: TGCGCCAGCATTGGTCTAACCGGGGGGACTCCTAGGGCTGAGCAGTTCTTC. It encodes CASIGLTGGTPRAEQFF.

This clonotype showed up just a few times. V is TRBV12-3 or TRBV12-4 and J is TRBJ2-3, with D perhaps assigned TRBD1 or TRBD2 (6 bases each). The CDR3 spans 15 residues. The germline V and J ends were trimmed by 3 bases and 1 base, with 11 bases remaining between them. CDR3 region: CASSLGGWGTDTQYF. The CDR3 bases are TGTGCCAGCAGTTTGGGGGGCTGGGGCACAGATACGCAGTATTTT.

The chain is built from TRBV2 and TRBJ2-3; D call uncertain. The CDR3 runs 16 residues. The V end lost 7 bases, the J end lost 0 bases, and 17 bases lay between the germline ends. CDR1 SNHLY and CDR2 FYNNEI come from the germline V gene. The CDR3 loop reads CASNRPDPPSTDTQYF. The DNA for the CDR3 is TGTGCCAGCAACAGACCGGACCCCCCTAGCACAGATACGCAGTATTTT. The full variable domain, rest sourced from reference TRBV2 and TRBJ2-3, is EPEVTQTPSHQVTQMGQEVILRCVPISNHLYFYWYRQILGQKVEFLVSFYNNEISEKSEIFDDQFSVERPDGSNFTLKIRSTKLEDSAMYFCASNRPDPPSTDTQYFGPGTRLTVL.

This clonotype was seen a handful of times. The chain is built from TRBV3-1 and TRBJ1-1, with TRBD1 matching 10 bases. This CDR3 spans 15 amino acids. Trimming at V came to 1 base and at J to 6 bases, leaving 5 bases not matched to a gene. Germline V CDR1 and CDR2: LGHDT, YNNKEL (reference sequence). The CDR3, as DNA: TGTGCCAGCAGCCAAGCCGGGACAGGGGTCGCTGAAGCTTTCTTT. Translation: CASSQAGTGVAEAFF.

The V and J genes are TRBV20-1 and TRBJ2-1; possible D gene TRBD2, 6 bases. Germline values: CDR1 DFQATT, CDR2 SNEGSKA (reference sequence). Trimming stripped 6 bases from V and 5 bases from J, with 17 bases between. The length of the CDR3 is 14 residues. The CDR3 loop is CSALTGTSNNEQFF. The CDR3 nucleotides are TGCAGTGCGTTAACCGGGACTTCCAACAATGAGCAGTTCTTC.

The chain recombines TRBV3-1 with TRBJ1-1; TRBD1 matches 8 bases. The CDR3 has 18 residues. Germline V gene data show CDR1 as LGHDT and CDR2 as YNNKEL (reference sequence). J gave up 1 base and V 1 base, and 11 bases lay outside the gene matches. CDR3 protein: CASSQAWGTGYENTEAFF. CDR3 sequence (DNA): TGTGCCAGCAGCCAAGCTTGGGGGACAGGCTACGAGAACACTGAAGCTTTCTTT.

V usage is TRBV12-3 or TRBV12-4 and J usage is TRBJ1-2; no clear D gene. The CDR3 extends over 13 amino acids. The ends were cut back, 6 bases at V and 6 bases at J, with 14 bases in the middle. The CDR3 region has the DNA TGTGCCAGCAGCCCGACGAGAATGGATGGCTACACCTTC. It specifies CASSPTRMDGYTF.

This sequence joins TRBV5-6 and TRBJ2-1; tentative D call: TRBD1 (5 bases). CDR3 size: 16 residues. V was trimmed by 0 bases and J by 3 bases, leaving 13 bases between them. The germline gives CDR1 SGHDT, CDR2 YYEEEE. CDR3 sequence (DNA): TGTGCCAGCAGCTTGGCCAGGGCCCTGGTCTACAATGAGCAGTTCTTC. Its translation is CASSLARALVYNEQFF. Drawing the rest from reference TRBV5-6 and TRBJ2-1, the complete variable domain is DAGVTQSPTHLIKTRGQQVTLRCSPKSGHDTVSWYQQALGQGPQFIFQYYEEEERQRGNFPDRFSGHQFPNYSSELNVNALLLGDSALYLCASSLARALVYNEQFFGPGTRLTVL.

This sequence joins TRBV7-9 and TRBJ2-1; possibly TRBD1 or TRBD2 for D (5 bases each). The length of the CDR3 is 15 residues. V was shortened by 3 bases and J by 7 bases, with 16 bases between the two germline ends. Germline CDR1 and CDR2: SEHNR and FQNEAQ (reference sequence). CDR3 nucleotides: TGTGCCAGCAGCTTCGGGACCAACCTGAGGAATGAGCAGTTCTTC. Its protein is CASSFGTNLRNEQFF. Combining the CDR3 with reference TRBV7-9 and TRBJ2-1 gives the whole variable domain DTGVSQNPRHKITKRGQNVTFRCDPISEHNRLYWYRQTLGQGPEFLTYFQNEAQLEKSRLLSDRFSAERPKGSFSTLEIQRTEQGDSAMYLCASSFGTNLRNEQFFGPGTRLTVL.

There are many counts of this clonotype. The chain employs TRBV10-3 and TRBJ2-2, with TRBD2 matching 9 bases. Germline assignment: CDR1 ENHRY and CDR2 SYGVKD. The CDR3 is 14 amino acids. V lost 7 bases and J lost 6; bases outside the gene matches: 6. In nucleotides, the CDR3 is TGTGCCATCACCTCGGGACTAGCCCCCGGGGAGCTGTTTTTT. This sequence encodes CAITSGLAPGELFF.

In its sample, this clonotype was seen a few times. The chain combines TRBV25-1 with TRBJ2-5; 8 bases map to TRBD2. This CDR3 region has 15 residues. From germline, CDR1 is MGHDK and CDR2 SYGVNS. V lost 6 bases, J lost 4 bases, and 10 bases stayed unmatched. CDR3 region: CASSRSSGVGETQYF. The CDR3, as DNA: TGTGCCAGCAGCAGAAGTAGCGGGGTCGGAGAGACCCAGTACTTC.